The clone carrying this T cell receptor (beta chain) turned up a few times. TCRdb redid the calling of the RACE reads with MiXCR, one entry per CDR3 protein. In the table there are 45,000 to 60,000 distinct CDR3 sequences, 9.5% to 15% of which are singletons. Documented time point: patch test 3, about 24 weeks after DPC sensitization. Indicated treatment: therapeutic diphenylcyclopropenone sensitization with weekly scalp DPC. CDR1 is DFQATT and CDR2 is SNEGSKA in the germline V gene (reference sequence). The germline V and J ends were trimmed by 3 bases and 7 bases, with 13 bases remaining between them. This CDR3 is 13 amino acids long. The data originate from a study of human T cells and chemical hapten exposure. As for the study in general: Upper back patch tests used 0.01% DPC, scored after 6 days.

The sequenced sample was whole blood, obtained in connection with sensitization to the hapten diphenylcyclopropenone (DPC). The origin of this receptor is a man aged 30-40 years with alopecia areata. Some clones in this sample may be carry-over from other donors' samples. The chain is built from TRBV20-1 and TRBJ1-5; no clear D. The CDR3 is CSASSVQVQPQHF. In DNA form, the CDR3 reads TGCAGTGCTAGTAGTGTTCAGGTCCAGCCCCAGCATTTT.